This T cell receptor beta chain was observed in a study of monozygotic twins with inflammatory bowel disease (dated by TCRdb to 2018 to 2020). Context from the whole study: The complete study included 30 or so monozygotic twin pairs: 19 IBD-discordant Danish pairs and nine German pairs, of which four were IBD-concordant and five were IBD-discordant. The search for disease-associated traits relied mainly on comparing, within discordant pairs, IBD patients with their genetically identical healthy co-twins. Each individual had, on average, about 151 000 unique TCRalpha sequences and 181 000 unique TCRbeta sequences available for analysis. What the research found in general, with its limitations: No difference in repertoire similarity was observed between concordant and discordant twins, possibly owing to limited statistical power. Background noise and inter-individual variability may have been introduced into the repertoires by the differing immunosuppressive treatments among patients. No single strong signal or clonotype linked to IBD turned up in the results, so the idea that one exists was not supported. The analysis was unable to tell apart different T cell subtypes. Fewer clonotypes were shared with other individuals by IBD patients than by healthy twins, most markedly in patients showing signs of disease activity. Measured by the inverse Simpson index, TCRbeta repertoire diversity was lower in IBD patients than in their healthy co-twins.

Library method: 5' RACE. Preparation of each TCR library used around 3.5 ug of total RNA. For each sample, cDNA was synthesized in eight separate reactions using SMARTScribe reverse transcriptase. During cDNA synthesis, template switching was used to introduce unique molecular identifiers that contained a 6-nucleotide sample barcode. TCRalpha and TCRbeta cDNA was amplified in two nested PCRs of around 15 and 9 cycles, and bead purification was carried out after each PCR. Before amplification, cDNA was treated with uracil DNA-glycosylase and purified using the QIAquick PCR purification kit. The second PCR was the step at which Illumina TruSeq-compatible adapters and sample-specific barcodes were added. TapeStation and Qubit were used to check library quality and concentration, and 4 to 6 ng of each library was pooled. Sequencing of the pooled libraries was done on an Illumina HiSeq2500 single-index Rapid Run using custom sequencing primers and 2 x 100 bp reads. The source study handled its data this way. UMI-based consensus assembly with MiGEC version 1.2.6 was used to correct PCR and sequencing errors. MiXCR version 2.1.1 was used for V(D)J alignment, clonotype assembly and CDR3 extraction. Normalisation of gene usage, clonotype sharing and MAIT/NKT TCR abundance was achieved by analysing the top 1000, 10 000 and 20 000 clonotypes per sample. After downsampling to 27 000 UMIs, diversity was calculated as the inverse Simpson index using the vegan R package. Statistical testing used paired Mann-Whitney U tests on the discordant twin pairs and applied Benjamini-Hochberg correction for multiple testing. The reads went through TCRdb reprocessing, and each CDR3 protein sequence gets one entry with no DNA. TCRdb's processing, not the authors', yielded these V and J calls. The sample table on file contains around 370,000 distinct CDR3 sequences. Just over 2.5% of the sample is in the top ten clones.

To note about this clonotype: Its recognized antigen is unknown.

The CDR3, from cysteine to phenylalanine, totals 16 residues. DNA is not on record. From each donor, an approximately 2.5 ml peripheral blood sample was collected into PAXgene tubes and kept at -80 degrees C. Without any T cell sorting, total RNA was extracted from whole blood using the PAXgene blood miRNA kit on an automated QIAcube. Peripheral blood from monozygotic twin pairs concordant or discordant for inflammatory bowel disease was subjected to deep TCRalpha and TCRbeta repertoire profiling with unique molecular barcoding. Smoking habits were recorded for all twin pairs, and each individual was classified as a current, former or never smoker.

The chain couples TRBV12-3 or TRBV12-4 to TRBJ2-5; TCRdb picks TRBD1, but there is no DNA to check that call. Sequenced material: blood. The clonotype comes from a human donor with ulcerative colitis or Crohn's disease, or a healthy co-twin of an affected twin (not recorded which). The CDR3 here reads CASSLGTGQLQETQYF.